A single sample gave rise to the 21 T cell receptor beta chains below, sequenced in a study of blood T cell repertoires in COVID-19. TCRdb's table, derived via immunoSEQ multiplex PCR, lists solely in-frame clones and lacks some. The sample yields 300,000 to 400,000 clones, 85% to 95% seen once. Input material: PBMCs or T cells enriched from blood (not recorded which). The receptors derive from a woman aged 25 to 39 who had been exposed to COVID-19.

The chain is built from TRBV5-4 and TRBJ1-1, with a possible D match to TRBD1 (5 bases). Trimming removed 0 bases at V and 6 bases at J, with 12 bases between. This CDR3 has 14 residues. The germline CDR1 and CDR2 sequences are SGHNT and YYREEE (reference sequence). CDR3 DNA: TGTGCCAGCAGCTTGGATTTGTGGGGGGCTGAAGCTTTCTTT. The encoded protein is CASSLDLWGAEAFF.

The sample holds a few counts of this clone. The chain joins TRBV6-5 to TRBJ2-7, with 8 bases fitting TRBD2. CDR1 is MNHEY and CDR2 is SVGAGI in the germline V gene. The CDR3 is made up of 15 amino acids. The V and J ends lost 1 base and 4 bases, in that order; junction bases with no gene match: 6. The CDR3 nucleotides are TGTGCCAGCAGTTACTACCGGGGGGGCAGGTACGAGCAGTACTTC. Translated: CASSYYRGGRYEQYF.

This chain joins TRBV24-1 and TRBJ1-1, with 7 bases fitting TRBD1. The CDR3 is 12 residues long. The trim removed 9 bases at V and 3 bases at J, leaving 3 bases unmatched. Germline V gene sequence: CDR1 KGHDR, CDR2 SFDVKD. Here the CDR3 DNA reads TGTGCCACCGCCCAGGGGGACACTGAAGCTTTCTTT. Its protein product is CATAQGDTEAFF.

This chain links TRBV2 with TRBJ1-6, with TRBD1 as a possible D gene (6 bases). Trimming removed 7 bases at V and 4 bases at J, with 14 bases between. The CDR3 runs 15 residues. CDR1 and CDR2 (germline): SNHLY, FYNNEI. The CDR3 nucleotides are TGTGCCAGCACCATCAGGGGAGGGTATAATTCACCCCTCCACTTT. Its protein is CASTIRGGYNSPLHF.

This chain links TRBV2 with TRBJ1-1, with D maybe TRBD1 (6 bases). The V gene lost 6 bases and the J gene lost 7 bases, with 18 bases spanning the gap. In germline, CDR1 is SNHLY, CDR2 FYNNEI. There are 14 residues in the CDR3. The CDR3 spells CASRDQLTGIEAFF. In DNA, the CDR3 is TGTGCCAGCAGGGACCAACTTACAGGGATTGAAGCTTTCTTT.

CDR3 protein: CASSYAGLSEAFF. CDR3 sequence (DNA): TGTGCCAGCAGTTACGCGGGTCTATCTGAAGCTTTCTTT. The chain uses TRBV6-5 and TRBJ1-1; D is ambiguous. The CDR3 totals 13 residues. The germline V and J ends were trimmed by 2 bases and 6 bases, with 10 bases remaining between them. In germline, CDR1 is MNHEY, CDR2 SVGAGI.

The chain joins TRBV7-2 to TRBJ2-2; 8 positions agree with TRBD2. Germline CDR1 reads SGHTA; CDR2 reads FQGNSA. V trimming: 5 bases; J trimming: 1 base; junction bases outside the gene matches: 3. CDR3 length: 15 amino acids. The CDR3, as DNA: TGTGCCAGCAGCCGGGGGGGCGGGAACACCGGGGAGCTGTTTTTT. Translated: CASSRGGGNTGELFF.

The chain couples TRBV3-1 (or the pseudogene TRBV3-2) to TRBJ2-5; the D gene is possibly TRBD1 (6 bases). The CDR3 is 15 residues long. The V gene's germline CDR1 is LGHDT and CDR2 YNNKEL (reference sequence). The ends were cut back, 7 bases at V and 4 bases at J, with 19 bases in the middle. The CDR3 bases are TGTGCCAGCAATTTACTGACACAAGGGGGAGAGACCCAGTACTTC. Its translation is CASNLLTQGGETQYF.

This clone was detected only once. This chain joins TRBV30 and TRBJ1-1; D is ambiguous. Germline V gives CDR1 GTSNPN, CDR2 SVGIG (reference sequence). V lost 2 bases to trimming and J lost 0 bases, with 7 bases between them. The CDR3 consists of 13 residues. Here the CDR3 DNA reads TGTGCCTGGAGTTTTAGTTTGAACACTGAAGCTTTCTTT. Translated: CAWSFSLNTEAFF.

The rearrangement links TRBV9 to TRBJ2-2; D is perhaps TRBD1 (6 bases). V was shortened by 4 bases and J by 4 bases, with 20 bases between the two germline ends. The CDR3 runs to 17 residues. Looked up from germline, CDR1 is SGDLS and CDR2 is YYNGEE. The CDR3 sequence is CASSPQTGRRVTGELFF. Here the CDR3 DNA reads TGTGCCAGCAGCCCCCAAACAGGGCGCAGGGTCACCGGGGAGCTGTTTTTT.

The CDR3 DNA is TGTGCCAGCAGCCCCCGGGGGGACGAGCAGTACTTC. Residues: CASSPRGDEQYF. The rearrangement links TRBV6-5 to TRBJ2-7; 7 bases are a match to TRBD2. The germline gives CDR1 MNHEY, CDR2 SVGAGI. CDR3 size: 12 residues. J was trimmed by 5 bases and V by 6 bases; bases with no gene match: 4.

This chain joins TRBV12-5 and TRBJ2-5, with 8 bases fitting TRBD1. Germline CDR1 reads LGHNT; CDR2 reads FRNRAP. CDR3 length: 16 residues. J lost 3 bases, V lost 3 bases, and 9 bases had no gene match. The CDR3 nucleotides read TGTGCTAGTGGTTTTGGAGGGACAGGACCCAAAGAGACCCAGTACTTC. This encodes CASGFGGTGPKETQYF.

This clone was seen once. V and J are TRBV19 and TRBJ1-3; the match to TRBD1 covers 7 bases. The junction had 8 bases not matched to a gene; V was cut back by 6 bases and J by 3 bases. The CDR3 is 15 amino acids. Germline assignment: CDR1 LNHDA and CDR2 SQIVND (reference sequence). The CDR3 region is CASRIGQGDGNTIYF. CDR3 nucleotides: TGTGCCAGTAGAATCGGGCAGGGGGATGGAAACACCATATATTTT.

V is TRBV6-2 or TRBV6-3 and J is TRBJ1-2, with D possibly TRBD1 on 6 matching bases. There are 12 residues in the CDR3. Between the trimmed V and J ends, which lost 5 bases and 5 bases, there was a span of 9 bases. Germline CDR1 MNHEY, CDR2 SVGEGT. Written as DNA, the CDR3 is TGTGCCAGCAGTCCCACAGGGTATGGCTACACCTTC. Amino acid sequence: CASSPTGYGYTF.

This sequence joins TRBV6-5 and TRBJ1-2; D perhaps matches TRBD1 (6 bases). Trimming pared 7 bases from V and 4 bases from J, leaving 10 bases between. Germline V CDR1 and CDR2: MNHEY, SVGAGI. This CDR3 contains 12 residues. This chain's CDR3 is CASTGAFYGYTF. As DNA, the CDR3 is TGTGCCAGCACAGGGGCGTTCTATGGCTACACCTTC.

J is TRBJ2-2 and V is TRBV7-8; D remains ambiguous. Germline V gives CDR1 SGHVS, CDR2 FQNEAQ. This CDR3 spans 15 amino acids. Deletions cut 3 bases from V and 3 bases from J, with 11 bases between. DNA for the CDR3: TGTGCCAGCAGCTTGATGCAGGCGTACACCGGGGAGCTGTTTTTT. Encoded protein: CASSLMQAYTGELFF.

The chain uses TRBV11-2 and TRBJ2-1; 7 bases match TRBD1. With V trimmed by 5 bases and J by 5 bases, 9 bases remained unmatched. Germline V gene sequence: CDR1 SGHAT, CDR2 FQNNGV. There are 15 residues in the CDR3. CDR3 in amino acids: CASSVTGTVNNEQFF. CDR3 DNA: TGTGCCAGCAGCGTTACCGGGACAGTAAACAATGAGCAGTTCTTC.

The rearrangement joins TRBV28 to TRBJ2-7; perhaps TRBD1 as D (5 bases). CDR1 is MDHEN and CDR2 is SYDVKM in the germline V gene. The CDR3 contains 15 residues. V was clipped by 2 bases and J by 7 bases, with 18 bases between them. The CDR3 loop is CASSLESGYLREQYF. In nucleotides, the CDR3 is TGTGCCAGCAGTTTAGAGTCAGGGTATCTTCGGGAGCAGTACTTC.

CDR3 protein: CASSGTGRNYGYTF. CDR3 nucleotides: TGTGCCAGCAGTGGGACAGGCCGAAACTATGGCTACACCTTC. The chain has TRBV3-1 (or the pseudogene TRBV3-2) and TRBJ1-2; 8 bases line up with TRBD1. This CDR3 is 14 amino acids long. Germline V gene sequence: CDR1 LGHDT, CDR2 YNNKEL (reference sequence). The ends lost 6 bases at V and 2 bases at J; junction bases unmatched: 5.

The chain employs TRBV27 and TRBJ1-2, with 7 nucleotides matching TRBD1. CDR1 is MNHEY and CDR2 is SMNVEV in the germline V gene (reference sequence). V shed 4 bases, J shed 2 bases, and the junction held 7 bases outside the gene matches. CDR3 size: 15 residues. CDR3 coding DNA: TGTGCCAGCAGTTCCTTACAGGGGACGAACTATGGCTACACCTTC. It translates to CASSSLQGTNYGYTF.

The chain links TRBV4-1 to TRBJ2-7, with 7 bases lining up with TRBD2. The germline V gene encodes CDR1 MGHRA and CDR2 YSYEKL. V was clipped by 0 bases and J by 0 bases; unmatched bases: 11. This CDR3 region has 18 residues. The CDR3 loop is CASSQDGGRVVSSYEQYF. For the CDR3, the DNA is TGCGCCAGCAGCCAAGATGGGGGGAGGGTGGTCAGCTCCTACGAGCAGTACTTC.